These 15 T cell receptor beta chains came from one sample sequenced in a study of response to subunit inactivated influenza vaccine. TCRdb recomputed calls from the RT-PCR reads with MiXCR, one row per CDR3 protein. In the table there are a few hundred thousand distinct CDR3 sequences, approximately 12% of which are singletons. The source was non-naive T cells sorted from PBMCs, collected 14 to 15 days before vaccination. The receptors shown here come from a man aged 50 to 59 who received an inactivated influenza vaccine.

This clonotype was seen ten or more times. This chain links TRBV7-2 with TRBJ1-1; no definite D call. Germline assignment: CDR1 SGHTA and CDR2 FQGNSA. Trimming left V 1 base short and J 8 bases short, with 8 bases between. The CDR3 runs 12 residues. CDR3 residues: CASSLESREAFF. The CDR3 nucleotides read TGTGCCAGCAGCTTAGAGAGCAGAGAAGCTTTCTTT.

This clonotype has more than one count but fewer than ten. This chain connects TRBV18 to TRBJ2-1, with D uncertain. There are 12 residues in the CDR3. The V and J ends lost 3 bases and 6 bases respectively, with 6 bases between them. Germline-derived CDR1 and CDR2 are KGHSH and LQKENI. The DNA for the CDR3 is TGTGCCAGCTCACCGGGGTTCAATGAGCAGTTCTTC. Protein product: CASSPGFNEQFF.

This clonotype was seen more than once but under ten times. The rearrangement links TRBV4-1 to TRBJ2-5, with 9 bases identical to TRBD1. The CDR3 has 14 residues. With 4 bases clipped from V and 5 bases from J, the junction kept 5 bases outside the gene matches. Germline CDR1 reads MGHRA; CDR2 reads YSYEKL. The DNA of the CDR3 is TGCGCCAGCAGCCGACAGGGGGGAGGGGAGACCCAGTACTTC. It is translated as CASSRQGGGETQYF.

The chain is built from TRBV7-2 and TRBJ1-2; no firm D call. The CDR3 runs 13 residues. Trimming removed 1 base at V and 6 bases at J, with 9 bases between. Germline CDR1 SGHTA, CDR2 FQGNSA. The CDR3 DNA follows: TGTGCCAGCAGCTTAGGTGCGGGAGATGGCTACACCTTC. Its protein is CASSLGAGDGYTF.

This clonotype was seen a few times. V gene TRBV28 combines with J gene TRBJ2-7; weak D call: TRBD1 (6 bases). This CDR3 has 14 residues. Per the germline V gene, CDR1 is MDHEN and CDR2 is SYDVKM. Trimming removed 2 bases at V and 1 base at J, with 9 bases between. CDR3 sequence reads: CASSLTGRSYEQYF. Here the CDR3 DNA reads TGTGCCAGCAGTTTAACAGGGAGATCCTACGAGCAGTACTTC.

The J gene is TRBJ2-1, the V gene TRBV10-2; the D gene is possibly TRBD2 (5 bases). There are 14 residues in the CDR3. V lost 4 bases and J 4 bases, leaving 11 bases between the germline ends. Per germline, CDR1 WSHSY and CDR2 SAAADI. DNA for the CDR3: TGCGCCAGCAGTGGAGCGGCTTCTTACAATGAGCAGTTCTTC. Its translation is CASSGAASYNEQFF.

This clonotype has a count of ten or more. The V call is TRBV11-2, the J call TRBJ2-7; 9 bases match TRBD1. Germline values: CDR1 SGHAT, CDR2 FQNNGV. CDR3 size: 14 residues. V shed 7 bases, J shed 1 base, and the junction held 5 bases outside the gene matches. DNA of the CDR3: TGTGCCAGCAAACCGGGACAGGGTTCCTACGAGCAGTACTTC. It specifies CASKPGQGSYEQYF. Combining the CDR3 with reference TRBV11-2 and TRBJ2-7 gives the whole variable domain EAGVAQSPRYKIIEKRQSVAFWCNPISGHATLYWYQQILGQGPKLLIQFQNNGVVDDSQLPKDRFSAERLKGVDSTLKIQPAKLEDSAVYLCASKPGQGSYEQYFGPGTRLTVT.

The chain employs TRBV5-8 and TRBJ1-5; 9 positions match TRBD1. Germline CDR1 SGHTS, CDR2 YDEGEE. There are 16 residues in the CDR3. The junction had 5 bases not matched to a gene; V was cut back by 0 bases and J by 4 bases. Here the CDR3 reads CASSLVQGARNQPQHF. CDR3 in DNA: TGTGCCAGCAGCTTGGTACAGGGGGCTCGGAATCAGCCCCAGCATTTT. Variable domain in full (rest from reference TRBV5-8 and TRBJ1-5): EAGVTQSPTHLIKTRGQQATLRCSPISGHTSVYWYQQALGLGLQFLLWYDEGEERNRGNFPPRFSGRQFPNYSSELNVNALELEDSALYLCASSLVQGARNQPQHFGDGTRLSIL.

This clonotype was counted a few times. The V gene is TRBV7-3, the J gene TRBJ2-5; 11 nucleotides agree with TRBD1. Trimming at V came to 2 bases and at J to 5 bases, leaving 7 bases not matched to a gene. Germline V gene lookup returns CDR1 SGHTA and CDR2 FQGTGA. The CDR3 covers 16 residues. The CDR3 DNA is TGTGCCAGCAGCTTAGGGGACAGGGGGGCACGGGAGACCCAGTACTTC. This codes for CASSLGDRGARETQYF. Full variable domain (outside the CDR3, taken from reference TRBV7-3 and TRBJ2-5): GAGVSQTPSNKVTEKGKYVELRCDPISGHTALYWYRQSLGQGPEFLIYFQGTGAADDSGLPNDRFFAVRPEGSVSTLKIQRTERGDSAVYLCASSLGDRGARETQYFGPGTRLLVL.

The chain is built from TRBV5-5 and TRBJ1-4, with 7 nucleotides matching TRBD1. J gave up 7 bases and V 9 bases, and 15 bases lay outside the gene matches. Germline CDR1 reads SGHKS; CDR2 reads YYEKEE (reference sequence). CDR3 length: 15 residues. The DNA for the CDR3 is TGTGCCATGGGCCCCGGGGACAGCCTTGTTGAAAAACTGTTTTTT. This codes for CAMGPGDSLVEKLFF.

A remark on this clonotype: A much larger clone is a single base away; this may be a read error. The chain joins TRBV7-9 to TRBJ2-3; D unresolved. The end of the DNA aligns better with TRBJ1-5, so the J call may be wrong. CDR1 and CDR2 from the germline V gene are SEHNR and FQNEAQ (reference sequence). This CDR3 has 13 amino acids. The CDR3 region has the DNA TGTGCCAGCAGCCCCAAACTAGCAGATACGCAGCATTTT. Amino acids: CASSPKLADTQHF.

The V gene is TRBV6-6, the J gene TRBJ2-1; no definite D call. Germline assignment: CDR1 MNHNY and CDR2 SVGAGI (reference sequence). Trimming shortened V by 2 bases and J by 6 bases, and 8 bases separated the two germline ends. CDR3 size: 13 residues. The chain's CDR3 is CASSYLIRNEQFF. In DNA form, the CDR3 reads TGTGCCAGCAGTTACCTTATCCGCAATGAGCAGTTCTTC.

This clonotype has a handful of counts. This rearrangement joins TRBV3-1 to TRBJ2-1, with D possibly TRBD2 on 5 matching bases. In germline, CDR1 is LGHDT, CDR2 YNNKEL (reference sequence). This CDR3 comprises 14 residues. Trimming took 1 base from V and 9 from J, leaving 13 bases between them. CDR3 coding DNA: TGTGCCAGCAGCCAAGGATCCCGGGGAGTTGAGCAGTTCTTC. As protein: CASSQGSRGVEQFF.

For this clonotype: Likely a read error: the CDR3 ends without its conserved phenylalanine or tryptophan. The V call is TRBV11-1, the J call TRBJ2-5; D gene unclear. The CDR3 is made up of 15 amino acids. Germline CDR1 SGHAT, CDR2 FQDESV (reference sequence). With 4 bases removed from V and 4 bases from J, the gap between germline ends came to 16 bases. The CDR3 DNA is TGTGCCAGCAGCTCACCGTGGATGAAACGAGAGACCCAGTACTAC. Protein sequence: CASSSPWMKRETQYY.

The rearrangement uses TRBV7-2 and TRBJ2-5, with D tentatively TRBD1 or TRBD2 (6 bases each). Germline loops: CDR1 SGHTA, CDR2 FQGNSA. This CDR3 spans 16 amino acids. Trimming removed 4 bases from V and 4 bases from J, with 19 bases in between. Here the CDR3 reads CASSSQGGYLRETQYF. CDR3 bases: TGTGCCAGCAGCTCACAAGGGGGGTACCTCCGAGAGACCCAGTACTTC.